This T cell receptor beta chain was obtained from a study of blood T cells in healthy people across ages. General observations from the study: Leaving the PBMCs unsorted stopped any conclusive comparison of naive versus antigen-experienced cells. TCR beta diversity per million T cells fell roughly linearly with age.

The CDR3 is 17 amino acids. Per germline, CDR1 SGHAT and CDR2 FQDESV (reference sequence). The V and J ends lost 5 bases and 3 bases, in that order; junction bases with no gene match: 10. Sample-barcoded 5' priming and a J-beta primer mix drove a second PCR of about 6 to 12 cycles. All cDNA molecules were each tagged by a template-switch adaptor with 12 random nucleotides. TCRdb itself ran the 5' RACE reads through MiXCR, one entry per CDR3 protein. The repertoire holds 750,000 to 950,000 distinct CDR3 sequences, with roughly 50% as singletons. As for this clonotype: Its antigen is not known.

RNA extraction gave at least 5.5 micrograms of total RNA per sample. This sequence was found in a man older than 75 in good health. The V gene is TRBV11-1, the J gene TRBJ1-2, with 12 bases that match TRBD1. Source material: blood. In nucleotides, the CDR3 is TGTGCCAGCAGCGCGCCAGGGACAGGGGGCGCCCACTATGGCTACACCTTC. Amino acids: CASSAPGTGGAHYGYTF. The complete variable domain, with remaining parts taken from reference TRBV11-1 and TRBJ1-2, reads EAEVAQSPRYKITEKSQAVAFWCDPISGHATLYWYRQILGQGPELLVQFQDESVVDDSQLPKDRFSAERLKGVDSTLKIQPAELGDSAMYLCASSAPGTGGAHYGYTFGSGTRLTVV.